The clone carrying this T cell receptor beta chain occurred once. Antigen: not known. The record originates from a study of lymphopenia after photon versus proton radiotherapy. Study results and caveats: After the lymphocyte nadir, photon-treated repertoires showed oligoclonal expansion, especially of CD8+ Temra cells. Larger post-nadir TCR diversity loss correlated inversely with survival in deceased patients. Better survival with proton therapy was suggested as possible, not demonstrated.

Libraries were prepared by immunoSEQ multiplex PCR; TCRdb keeps only in-frame clonotypes and omits some of them. The sample has about 26,000 clones; approximately 89% are singletons. The CDR3 totals 12 residues. Germline V gives CDR1 SGHRS, CDR2 YFSETQ. V was cut by 0 bases and J by 6 bases, with 6 bases left in between. The source of this sequence is a man aged 25 to 40 with gastric cancer. This sample comprised peripheral blood, obtained from a patient treated with photon-based radiotherapy. The chain is built from TRBV5-1 and TRBJ2-5; D not resolved. In DNA form, the CDR3 reads TGCGCCAGCAGCTTGGACAGACAGACCCAGTACTTC. It translates to CASSLDRQTQYF.